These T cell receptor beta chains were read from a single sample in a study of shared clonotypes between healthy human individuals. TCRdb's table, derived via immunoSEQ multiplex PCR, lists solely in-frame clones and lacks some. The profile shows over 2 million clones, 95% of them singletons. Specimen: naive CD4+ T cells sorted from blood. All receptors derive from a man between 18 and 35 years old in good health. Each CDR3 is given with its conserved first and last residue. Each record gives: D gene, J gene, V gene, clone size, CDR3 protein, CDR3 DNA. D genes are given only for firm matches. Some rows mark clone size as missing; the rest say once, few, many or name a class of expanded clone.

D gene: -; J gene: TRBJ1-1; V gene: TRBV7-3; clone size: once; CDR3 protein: CASSFDGISNTEAFF; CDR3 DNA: TGTGCCAGCAGCTTCGACGGGATTTCGAACACTGAAGCTTTCTTT
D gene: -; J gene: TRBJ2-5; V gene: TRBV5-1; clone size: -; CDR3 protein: CASSLSGAETQYF; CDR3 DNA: TGCGCCAGCAGCTTATCGGGTGCGGAGACCCAGTACTTC
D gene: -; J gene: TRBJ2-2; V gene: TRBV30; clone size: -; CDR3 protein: CAWKGGSSFTGELFF; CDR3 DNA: TGTGCCTGGAAAGGAGGGAGCAGTTTTACCGGGGAGCTGTTTTTT
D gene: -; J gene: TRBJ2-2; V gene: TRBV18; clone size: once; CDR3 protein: CASSPLSRDGELFF; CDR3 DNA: TGTGCCAGCTCACCTTTATCAAGGGACGGGGAGCTGTTTTTT
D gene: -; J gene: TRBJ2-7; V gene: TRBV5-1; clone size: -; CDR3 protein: CASSLAGTPYEQYF; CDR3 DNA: TGCGCCAGCAGCTTGGCCGGTACTCCCTACGAGCAGTACTTC
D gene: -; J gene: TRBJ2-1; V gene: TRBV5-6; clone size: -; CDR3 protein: CASSLASGSYNEQFF; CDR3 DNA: TGTGCCAGCAGCTTGGCTTCGGGCTCCTACAATGAGCAGTTCTTC
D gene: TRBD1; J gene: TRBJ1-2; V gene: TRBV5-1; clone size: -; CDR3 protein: CASKQRTGDNYGYTF; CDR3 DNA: TGCGCCAGCAAACAAAGAACAGGGGATAACTATGGCTACACCTTC
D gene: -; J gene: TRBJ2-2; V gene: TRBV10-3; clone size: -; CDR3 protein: CAISLTVANTGELFF; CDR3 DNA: TGTGCCATCAGTTTGACAGTCGCGAACACCGGGGAGCTGTTTTTT
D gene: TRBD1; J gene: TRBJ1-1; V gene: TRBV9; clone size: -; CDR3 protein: CASSSRTGQLNTEAFF; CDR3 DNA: TGTGCCAGCAGCTCCCGGACAGGACAATTGAACACTGAAGCTTTCTTT
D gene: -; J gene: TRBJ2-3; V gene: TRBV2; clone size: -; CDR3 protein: CASRYRDAGTDTQYF; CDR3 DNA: TGTGCCAGCAGATACCGGGACGCGGGTACAGATACGCAGTATTTT
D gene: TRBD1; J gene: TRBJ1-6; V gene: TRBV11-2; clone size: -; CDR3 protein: CASSFRQGASPLHF; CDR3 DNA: TGTGCCAGCAGCTTCCGACAGGGGGCTTCACCCCTCCACTTT
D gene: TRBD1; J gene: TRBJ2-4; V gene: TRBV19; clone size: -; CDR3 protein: CASSIGDSLTRGNIQYF; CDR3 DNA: TGTGCCAGTAGTATTGGGGACAGCCTAACCCGGGGAAACATTCAGTACTTC
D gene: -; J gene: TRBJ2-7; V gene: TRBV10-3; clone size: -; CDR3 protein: CAISESGDGPYEQYF; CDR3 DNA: TGTGCCATCAGTGAGTCCGGTGACGGACCCTACGAGCAGTACTTC
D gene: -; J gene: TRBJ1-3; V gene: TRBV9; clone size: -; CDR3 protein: CASSALQISGNTIYF; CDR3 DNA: TGTGCCAGCAGCGCCCTACAGATCTCTGGAAACACCATATATTTT
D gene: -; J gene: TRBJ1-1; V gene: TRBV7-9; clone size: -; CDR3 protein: CASSPRGGAGNGTEAFF; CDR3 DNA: TGTGCCAGCAGCCCACGAGGGGGGGCGGGGAACGGGACTGAAGCTTTCTTT
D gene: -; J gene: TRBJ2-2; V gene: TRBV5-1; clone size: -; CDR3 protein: CASSTRDGPGELFF; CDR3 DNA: TGCGCCAGCAGTACCAGGGATGGTCCCGGGGAGCTGTTTTTT
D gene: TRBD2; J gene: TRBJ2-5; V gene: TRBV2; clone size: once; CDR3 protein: CASSGRRGGQETQYF; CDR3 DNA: TGTGCCAGCAGTGGTAGGCGGGGAGGGCAAGAGACCCAGTACTTC
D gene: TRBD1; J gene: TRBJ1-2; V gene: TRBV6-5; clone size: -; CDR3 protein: CASSYSRDSNYGYTF; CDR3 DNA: TGTGCCAGCAGTTACTCCCGGGACAGTAACTATGGCTACACCTTC